The 32 T cell receptor beta chains presented below share a single source sample, sequenced in a study of blood T cell repertoires in COVID-19. Sequencing was performed with immunoSEQ multiplex PCR; in TCRdb, only in-frame clones are kept and a portion is missing. The sample lists about 220,000 clones, about 81% occurring once. Sequenced: peripheral blood. The receptors shown here come from a woman of 80 years or more with COVID-19, enrolled during active disease.

In nucleotides, the CDR3 is TGTGCCAGCAGTCAGGGGGGATATGGAAACACCATATATTTT. Protein sequence: CASSQGGYGNTIYF. The chain couples TRBV5-4 to TRBJ1-3; 7 bases line up with TRBD1. The CDR3 is made up of 14 amino acids. Germline lookup yields CDR1 SGHNT and CDR2 YYREEE (reference sequence). Losses at the gene ends were 5 bases for V and 3 bases for J; bases not matched to a gene: 5.

Points on this clone: One end of the junction varies from germline; a read error may be responsible. For the CDR3, the DNA is TGTGCCAGCAGGGAAGGGACAGGGTTGAACACTGAAGCTTTCTTT. This gives the protein CASREGTGLNTEAFF. The chain combines TRBV6-1 with TRBJ1-1, with 9 bases that match TRBD1. CDR1 MNHNS and CDR2 SASEGT come from the germline V gene. The CDR3 has 15 amino acids.

The rearrangement uses TRBV5-6 and TRBJ1-1; D gene uncertain. V lost 1 base to trimming and J lost 8 bases, with 9 bases between them. Germline V gene sequence: CDR1 SGHDT, CDR2 YYEEEE. The CDR3 loop spans 12 amino acids. The CDR3 region has the DNA TGTGCCAGCAGCTTGCCGGGGATCGAAGCTTTCTTT. Translated: CASSLPGIEAFF.

The J gene is TRBJ2-3, the V gene TRBV4-1; D might be TRBD2 (7 bases). V gave up 4 bases and J gave up 6 bases, with 14 bases separating them. The CDR3 has 14 residues. Germline V CDR1 and CDR2: MGHRA, YSYEKL. The CDR3 protein is CASSLAGAGDTQYF. As DNA, the CDR3 is TGCGCCAGCAGCCTGGCGGGGGCGGGCGATACGCAGTATTTT.

The V call is TRBV4-1, the J call TRBJ2-7; 7 positions match TRBD1. Trimming took 5 bases from V and 4 from J; bases not matched to a gene: 5. Germline V gene sequence: CDR1 MGHRA, CDR2 YSYEKL. CDR3 length: 13 amino acids. CDR3 in DNA: TGCGCCAGCAGCTTCGACAGGGAATACGAGCAGTACTTC. It specifies CASSFDREYEQYF.

The J gene is TRBJ1-5, the V gene TRBV6-6; weak D call: TRBD1 (6 bases). Trimming left V 7 bases short and J 6 bases short, with 16 bases between. The CDR3 is 14 amino acids. Germline CDR1 and CDR2: MNHNY and SVGAGI (reference sequence). The CDR3 protein is CASTQTGPSQPQHF. The CDR3 DNA reads as TGTGCCAGCACCCAAACAGGGCCCAGTCAGCCCCAGCATTTT.

This clone showed up just once. This chain uses TRBV19 with TRBJ1-1; D perhaps matches TRBD1 (5 bases). The CDR3 totals 15 residues. Germline assignment: CDR1 LNHDA and CDR2 SQIVND (reference sequence). Trimming shortened V by 3 bases and J by 10 bases, and 21 bases separated the two germline ends. CDR3 amino acids: CASSIPDGAGNRAFF. The DNA for the CDR3 is TGTGCCAGTAGTATCCCGGACGGGGCGGGGAATAGAGCTTTCTTT.

This chain's CDR3 is CASSPAGQAYEQYF. The CDR3 DNA follows: TGTGCCAGCAGTCCCGCGGGACAGGCCTACGAGCAGTACTTC. The V call is TRBV2, the J call TRBJ2-7, with TRBD1 matching 8 bases. J gave up 2 bases and V 5 bases, and 5 bases lay outside the gene matches. The V gene's germline CDR1 is SNHLY and CDR2 FYNNEI. CDR3 size: 14 residues.

This clone was found a few times. The chain combines TRBV14 with TRBJ1-2, with 8 bases aligning to TRBD1. CDR3 length equals 15 residues. The trim removed 3 bases at V and 4 bases at J, leaving 7 bases unmatched. The germline CDR1 and CDR2 sequences are SGHDN and FVKESK. The CDR3 bases are TGTGCCAGCAGCCATAGGGGACAGGCAATCTATGGCTACACCTTC. It encodes CASSHRGQAIYGYTF.

The rearrangement joins TRBV28 to TRBJ2-7, with 7 bases fitting TRBD2. The CDR3 contains 15 residues. Germline trimming cut 6 bases from V and 5 bases from J; bases unmatched to any gene: 13. The germline CDR1 and CDR2 sequences are MDHEN and SYDVKM. The CDR3 protein is CASRLIASGANEQYF. In DNA form, the CDR3 reads TGTGCCAGCAGGTTGATAGCCAGCGGGGCGAACGAGCAGTACTTC.

The chain uses TRBV7-2 and TRBJ1-1; D possibly corresponds to TRBD1 (6 bases). This CDR3 has 14 residues. Germline-derived CDR1 and CDR2 are SGHTA and FQGNSA. Trimming pared 3 bases from V and 1 base from J, leaving 9 bases between. The CDR3 nucleotides are TGTGCCAGCAGCTTGCTAGGGGGGAACACTGAAGCTTTCTTT. It encodes CASSLLGGNTEAFF.

This clone has just a few counts. The CDR3 reads CASSPPFLYYGYTF. The CDR3 DNA sequence: TGTGCCAGCAGCCCCCCGTTCCTATACTATGGCTACACCTTC. The chain employs TRBV11-2 and TRBJ1-2; D not certain. The CDR3 has 14 amino acids. Trimming pared 5 bases from V and 3 bases from J, leaving 13 bases between. Germline values: CDR1 SGHAT, CDR2 FQNNGV.

The chain's CDR3 is CASSPGQGWETQYF. CDR3 nucleotides: TGTGCCAGTAGCCCGGGACAGGGGTGGGAGACCCAGTACTTC. The chain is built from TRBV19 and TRBJ2-5, with TRBD1 identical over 10 bases. There are 14 residues in the CDR3. V lost 6 bases, J lost 5 bases, and 6 bases stayed unmatched. Germline assignment: CDR1 LNHDA and CDR2 SQIVND (reference sequence).

This chain links TRBV5-1 with TRBJ1-1, with D maybe TRBD1 (5 bases). The V gene lost 5 bases and the J gene lost 3 bases, with 17 bases spanning the gap. CDR1 and CDR2 (germline): SGHRS, YFSETQ. The CDR3 loop spans 15 amino acids. The CDR3 DNA sequence: TGCGCCAGCAGGGTGATCCCAGGGAGGGACACTGAAGCTTTCTTT. As protein: CASRVIPGRDTEAFF. Variable domain in full (rest from reference TRBV5-1 and TRBJ1-1): KAGVTQTPRYLIKTRGQQVTLSCSPISGHRSVSWYQQTPGQGLQFLFEYFSETQRNKGNFPGRFSGRQFSNSRSEMNVSTLELGDSALYLCASRVIPGRDTEAFFGQGTRLTVV.

This chain links TRBV15 with TRBJ1-4; D gene uncertain. The V end lost 2 bases, the J end lost 10 bases, and 14 bases lay between the germline ends. The germline V gene has CDR1 LNHNV and CDR2 YYDKDF (reference sequence). The CDR3 length is 14 residues. CDR3 bases: TGTGCCACCAGCAGACCTGGAGGAGGCGGAAAACTGTTTTTT. This sequence encodes CATSRPGGGGKLFF.

This chain connects TRBV27 to TRBJ2-7; 9 bases line up with TRBD1. Germline CDR1 reads MNHEY; CDR2 reads SMNVEV (reference sequence). Germline trimming cut 3 bases from V and 6 bases from J; bases unmatched to any gene: 9. The CDR3 totals 15 residues. The CDR3 DNA follows: TGTGCCAGCAGTTTCTACAGGGGGCTTAGCTCCGAGCAGTACTTC. It translates to CASSFYRGLSSEQYF.

V and J are TRBV18 and TRBJ1-2; 8 bases align to TRBD1. CDR3 length equals 13 residues. Germline lookup yields CDR1 KGHSH and CDR2 LQKENI. V gave up 3 bases and J gave up 6 bases; unmatched junction bases: 3. This CDR3 is CASSPQTGDGYTF. The CDR3 DNA sequence: TGTGCCAGCTCACCCCAGACAGGGGATGGCTACACCTTC.

This clone was detected a few times. The J gene is TRBJ1-1, the V gene TRBV20-1; 8 bases are shared with TRBD1. This CDR3 has 11 residues. Per the germline V gene, CDR1 is DFQATT and CDR2 is SNEGSKA (reference sequence). CDR3 region: CKGQVNTEAFF. The CDR3 DNA reads as TGCAAGGGACAGGTCAACACTGAAGCTTTCTTT.

V usage is TRBV7-2 and J usage is TRBJ1-2; TRBD1 matches at 10 bases. In germline, CDR1 is SGHTA, CDR2 FQGNSA. V shed 5 bases and J 1 base; nucleotides not matched to a gene: 4. The CDR3 length is 15 residues. The CDR3 region is CASSPRTGGNYGYTF. The CDR3 region has the DNA TGTGCCAGCAGCCCTCGGACAGGGGGTAACTATGGCTACACCTTC.

The chain is built from TRBV7-3 and TRBJ1-2, with TRBD1 as a possible D gene (5 bases). The CDR3 contains 14 residues. Trimming pared 5 bases from V and 3 bases from J, leaving 13 bases between. Germline V lookup: CDR1 SGHTA, CDR2 FQGTGA. The CDR3 bases are TGTGCCAGCAGCCAACCTGGGACTTACTATGGCTACACCTTC. It codes for CASSQPGTYYGYTF.

The chain employs TRBV19 and TRBJ1-2; maybe TRBD1 (6 bases). V lost 1 base to trimming and J lost 7 bases, with 13 bases between them. The CDR3 contains 14 residues. Per the germline V gene, CDR1 is LNHDA and CDR2 is SQIVND (reference sequence). The CDR3 here is CASSIGVSTGGYTF. CDR3 nucleotide sequence: TGTGCCAGTAGTATAGGCGTATCGACAGGTGGCTACACCTTC.

This clone was detected only a few times. The chain recombines TRBV18 with TRBJ1-2; D gene unclear. CDR3 size: 13 residues. Germline V lookup: CDR1 KGHSH, CDR2 LQKENI. V lost 3 bases and J lost 1, with 6 bases in between. CDR3 region: CASSPRSNYGYTF. The CDR3 coding sequence is TGTGCCAGCTCACCCAGAAGTAACTATGGCTACACCTTC.

This clone was counted once. This chain connects TRBV6-5 to TRBJ1-2; D perhaps matches TRBD1 (5 bases). Per germline, CDR1 MNHEY and CDR2 SVGAGI. Trimming cost V 0 bases and J 1 base, with 9 bases left between them. The CDR3 runs 15 residues. The CDR3 is CASSYSIGDNYGYTF. CDR3 nucleotides: TGTGCCAGCAGTTACTCTATAGGGGATAACTATGGCTACACCTTC.

V gene TRBV6-5 combines with J gene TRBJ2-5; the D is unclear. The CDR3 has 11 amino acids. Germline V gene data show CDR1 as MNHEY and CDR2 as SVGAGI. The germline V and J ends were trimmed by 7 bases and 12 bases, with 15 bases remaining between them. In DNA, the CDR3 is TGTGCCAGCACCGCGACTGCTTCAGAGTACTTC. Translated: CASTATASEYF.

The V gene is TRBV5-1, the J gene TRBJ2-5; D is perhaps TRBD1 (6 bases). V lost 1 base and J lost 2, with 12 bases in between. Germline-derived CDR1 and CDR2 are SGHRS and YFSETQ. The CDR3 extends over 15 amino acids. The CDR3 DNA is TGCGCCAGCAGCTTGACGACCGGACAGCAAGAGACCCAGTACTTC. This codes for CASSLTTGQQETQYF.

This clone was seen only once. The chain uses TRBV7-8 and TRBJ1-6; the D is unclear. The CDR3 loop spans 15 amino acids. The V gene lost 1 base and the J gene lost 10 bases, with 14 bases spanning the gap. CDR1 is SGHVS, CDR2 FQNEAQ, per germline. CDR3 sequence: CASSLGAGGRSPLHF. The DNA of the CDR3 is TGTGCCAGCAGCTTAGGGGCAGGAGGACGCTCACCCCTCCACTTT.

This clone has more than one count but fewer than ten. The gene calls are TRBV27 and TRBJ2-7; unclear D gene. CDR3 size: 14 residues. Between the trimmed V and J ends, which lost 0 bases and 4 bases, there was a span of 10 bases. The germline V gene encodes CDR1 MNHEY and CDR2 SMNVEV (reference sequence). CDR3 in DNA: TGTGCCAGCAGTTTATCGAGAGCTAGTTACGAGCAGTACTTC. Amino acid sequence: CASSLSRASYEQYF.

The chain joins TRBV6-6 to TRBJ1-1; D possibly corresponds to TRBD1 (6 bases). Trimming cost V 11 bases and J 5 bases, with 15 bases left between them. This CDR3 region has 12 residues. Germline lookup yields CDR1 MNHNY and CDR2 SVGAGI (reference sequence). The CDR3 reads CAGGRGLTEAFF. The CDR3 DNA is TGTGCCGGGGGTAGGGGGTTGACTGAAGCTTTCTTT.

A few counts support this clone. The J gene is TRBJ1-2, the V gene TRBV6-1; the match to TRBD1 covers 7 bases. Germline lookup yields CDR1 MNHNS and CDR2 SASEGT. This CDR3 is built from 15 residues. V trimming: 3 bases; J trimming: 4 bases; junction bases outside the gene matches: 8. The CDR3 DNA follows: TGTGCCAGCAGTGAGTCTCAGGGGGTCGTCTATGGCTACACCTTC. Protein sequence: CASSESQGVVYGYTF.

The chain joins TRBV2 to TRBJ1-2; D gene ambiguous. The germline V gene has CDR1 SNHLY and CDR2 FYNNEI. This CDR3 is built from 13 residues. Deletions cut 3 bases from V and 4 bases from J, with 9 bases between. This CDR3 reads CASSDRRFYGYTF. Here the CDR3 DNA reads TGTGCCAGCAGTGATCGCAGGTTCTATGGCTACACCTTC.

The rearrangement uses TRBV20-1 and TRBJ1-2; the D is unclear. CDR1 and CDR2 from the germline V gene are DFQATT and SNEGSKA (reference sequence). This CDR3 comprises 11 residues. Trimming took off 3 bases at V and 3 bases at J, with 5 bases between the two ends. This CDR3 reads CSAREDYGYTF. The CDR3 DNA reads TGCAGTGCTAGGGAGGACTATGGCTACACCTTC.

The rearrangement uses TRBV7-2 and TRBJ2-1; TRBD2 matches at 10 bases. This CDR3 is 17 amino acids long. J lost 6 bases, V lost 4 bases, and 12 bases had no gene match. Per germline, CDR1 SGHTA and CDR2 FQGNSA. The CDR3 nucleotides are TGTGCCAGCAGCTCCAAGGGTGGAGGGACTAGCGTCAATGAGCAGTTCTTC. Its protein product is CASSSKGGGTSVNEQFF.